The 11 T cell receptor beta chains below come from one sample, sequenced in a study of radiation and T cells in renal cell carcinoma. The time point here: blood 2 weeks post-SBRT. The treatment denotes: 15 Gy SBRT to primary tumor, nephrectomy 4 weeks later. Only in-frame clones appear in the TCRdb table, and some are missing; sequencing was by immunoSEQ multiplex PCR. This sample has 150,000 to 160,000 clones; about 87% occur once, and the top ten carry approximately 13%. Sequencing used blood, obtained from a patient whose treatment included radiotherapy and nephrectomy. The receptor source for this set is a woman between 50 and 59 years old with renal cell carcinoma.

The chain uses TRBV19 and TRBJ1-5, with D possibly matching TRBD1 (5 bases). Germline V CDR1 and CDR2: LNHDA, SQIVND (reference sequence). The CDR3 has 15 amino acids. With 5 bases removed from V and 7 bases from J, the gap between germline ends came to 18 bases. CDR3 nucleotides: TGTGCCAGTAGTGCGGGGCAGGGTAGGACACAGCCCCAGCATTTT. Amino acids: CASSAGQGRTQPQHF.

The chain is built from TRBV5-1 and TRBJ2-3; 9 bases fit TRBD2. The germline CDR1 and CDR2 sequences are SGHRS and YFSETQ. The CDR3 sequence is 20 residues long. The V segment lost 0 bases and the J segment 1 base; nucleotides outside the gene matches: 15. The CDR3 coding sequence is TGCGCCAGCAGCTTGGCCCCCCCAGCGGGGGGTGCCTCTGGCACAGATACGCAGTATTTT. Translating gives CASSLAPPAGGASGTDTQYF.

The V gene is TRBV9, the J gene TRBJ2-3; D might be TRBD1 or TRBD2, each matching 5 bases. Trimming took off 5 bases at V and 2 bases at J, with 6 bases between the two ends. Looked up from germline, CDR1 is SGDLS and CDR2 is YYNGEE. CDR3 length: 12 residues. CDR3 region: CASRGDTDTQYF. The CDR3 bases are TGTGCCAGCAGGGGGGACACAGATACGCAGTATTTT.

This clone was seen just once. The chain recombines TRBV12-5 with TRBJ2-2; TRBD1 or TRBD2 may be the D gene (5 bases each). The CDR3 is 19 amino acids. Germline V gene data show CDR1 as LGHNT and CDR2 as FRNRAP. V lost 0 bases and J 1 base, leaving 18 bases between the germline ends. The CDR3 here is CASGLVLGPGRRNTGELFF. The DNA of the CDR3 is TGTGCTAGTGGTTTGGTACTAGGACCGGGACGGAGGAACACCGGGGAGCTGTTTTTT. The full variable domain, completed using reference TRBV12-5 and TRBJ2-2, is DARVTQTPRHKVTEMGQEVTMRCQPILGHNTVFWYRQTMMQGLELLAYFRNRAPLDDSGMPKDRFSAEMPDATLATLKIQPSEPRDSAVYFCASGLVLGPGRRNTGELFFGEGSRLTVL.

The chain joins TRBV5-1 to TRBJ2-3; D is uncertain. The CDR3 consists of 16 residues. V lost 1 base and J 0 bases, leaving 12 bases between the germline ends. Germline CDR1 is SGHRS and CDR2 is YFSETQ. CDR3 in amino acids: CASSLRSGRSTDTQYF. The CDR3 DNA follows: TGCGCCAGCAGCTTGAGGTCGGGCCGGAGCACAGATACGCAGTATTTT.

This CDR3 reads CASSITSGVDTQYF. The CDR3 nucleotides read TGTGCCAGTAGTATAACTAGCGGGGTAGATACGCAGTATTTT. The J gene is TRBJ2-3, the V gene TRBV19, with TRBD2 matching over 10 bases. Trimming at V came to 2 bases and at J to 5 bases, leaving 1 base not matched to a gene. CDR1 is LNHDA, CDR2 SQIVND, per germline (reference sequence). The CDR3 is 14 amino acids.

The V gene is TRBV6-5, the J gene TRBJ1-2, with no clear D. The V gene's germline CDR1 is MNHEY and CDR2 SVGAGI. Trimming left V 4 bases short and J 3 bases short, with 9 bases between. This CDR3 region has 13 residues. The CDR3 loop reads CASSSVIDYGYTF. The CDR3 DNA sequence: TGTGCCAGCAGTTCCGTGATAGACTATGGCTACACCTTC.

The genes are TRBV10-2 and TRBJ1-2, with D perhaps TRBD1 (6 bases). Trimming left V 2 bases short and J 5 bases short, with 12 bases between. Germline CDR1 reads WSHSY; CDR2 reads SAAADI. The CDR3 consists of 14 residues. CDR3 bases: TGCGCCAGCAGTGAGGGGGGACACAGTTATGGCTACACCTTC. This codes for CASSEGGHSYGYTF.

V and J are TRBV27 and TRBJ1-4, with D possibly matching TRBD1 (5 bases). The V gene lost 2 bases and the J gene lost 5 bases, with 12 bases spanning the gap. Germline V gene sequence: CDR1 MNHEY, CDR2 SMNVEV (reference sequence). CDR3 length equals 15 residues. The CDR3 coding sequence is TGTGCCAGCAGTTTAACGGGGGGTGGGAATGAAAAACTGTTTTTT. It specifies CASSLTGGGNEKLFF.

The chain combines TRBV2 with TRBJ2-7; D is unclear. Per the germline V gene, CDR1 is SNHLY and CDR2 is FYNNEI. V lost 6 bases and J lost 3, with 6 bases in between. CDR3 size: 11 residues. CDR3 nucleotides: TGTGCCAGCAGGGTCAGCTACGAGCAGTACTTC. This encodes CASRVSYEQYF.

This chain uses TRBV10-3 with TRBJ2-4; the match to TRBD2 covers 7 bases. The germline CDR1 and CDR2 sequences are ENHRY and SYGVKD. The CDR3 has 14 amino acids. V trimming: 3 bases; J trimming: 4 bases; junction bases outside the gene matches: 3. The CDR3 sequence is CAISDKGLKNIQYF. The CDR3 DNA reads TGTGCCATCAGTGATAAGGGACTAAAAAACATTCAGTACTTC.